The clone carrying this T cell receptor (beta chain) was detected ten times or more. This record belongs to a study of T cells in Graves' hyperthyroidism and ophthalmopathy. Germline CDR1 and CDR2: SGHAT and FQDESV (reference sequence). V lost 5 bases and J 1 base, leaving 18 bases between the germline ends. There are 16 residues in the CDR3. The TCR beta CDR3 regions underwent amplification using RNA transcripts as the source. HTBI primers were used for first-round RT-PCR of the TCR CDR3. A single record per CDR3 protein comes from TCRdb applying MiXCR to the multiplex PCR reads. The repertoire consists of hundreds of thousands of distinct CDR3 sequences, with around 15% occurring once and the leading ten covering around 28%.

The sequence was collected from a man aged 45 to 65 with Graves' ophthalmopathy. Sequenced: blood. The V and J genes are TRBV11-1 and TRBJ2-7; weak D call: TRBD1 (5 bases). The CDR3: CASSHPGLDTSYEQYF. For the CDR3, the DNA is TGTGCCAGCAGCCATCCTGGTTTGGACACATCCTACGAGCAGTACTTC.